This record looks at one TCR beta chain sequence and its context. Its specific antigen is unknown. Base qualities were left out, and no much larger clone turns up one base away. These data come from a study of long-term antiretroviral therapy in people with HIV (dated by TCRdb to between 2021 and 2022). Study-level background: The earliest samples were collected roughly a decade before the 2015 WHO recommendation for immediate ART, at a time when ART was usually postponed until CD4 counts fell. No cross-contamination during QIAcube processing was shown when test extractions of a monoclonal T-cell line were performed alongside around 30 polyclonal samples. Eleven of the 30 participants with HIV were female. The cohort contributed about 200 cryopreserved PBMC samples from 30 adults with confirmed HIV infection, collected serially over a mean of about 6 years (range 1-12). A retrospective serial study tested whether ART initiation and durable HIV suppression were associated with changes in peripheral blood TRB repertoire composition and diversity. What the authors observed across the whole study: Because pre-ART samples had limited cell numbers, profiling was done on unsorted PBMC rather than on sorted CD4+ and CD8+ T cells. Inferences about post-ART repertoire changes were limited because no data were available on ART adherence, viral resistance or therapy changes. At every time point, the repertoire was dominated by expanded TRB clones first identified before ART initiation, although this dominance fluctuated and, in many PLHIV, declined after ART. Because PBMC availability was limited, only the TCR beta chain was sequenced, with no alpha chain pairing. A significant increase in TRB diversity was found to be associated with ART initiation, although TRB diversity was observed to remain significantly below that of transplant donor controls even after long-term ART. Narrower CDR3 length ranges were observed in HIV repertoires than in controls, and an antigen-experienced repertoire with only a slight naive shift after ART was suggested by the network structure. The samples were dated from about 2004 to 2018, and the ART regimens that were used may be less effective than current ART regimens.

From its cysteine to its phenylalanine, the CDR3 spans 17 amino acids. Solely the CDR3 DNA is kept, with 51 bases framed from the first base. For CDR1 and CDR2, the germline V gene (reference sequence) lists SGHNT and YYREEE. The junction shows trimming of 0 bases on V and 0 bases on J, plus 14 bases between the germline ends. Inclusion was restricted to participants for whom at least one PBMC sample before ART initiation and at least two post-ART samples were available. All participants with HIV were treated in the United States of America. Cryopreserved samples of about 0.95-11 million PBMC were thawed and washed before DNA extraction. At the time of the earliest PBMC sample for each participant with HIV, ages ranged from about 23 to 60 years. PBMC samples were contributed by each participant from 1-4 timepoints before ART initiation and 2-8 timepoints after ART initiation, with a median of 7 samples. Serial HIV viral load, CD4+ T-cell count, ART history and demographic data were obtained for every participant. A Qiagen kit on a QIAcube was used to extract genomic DNA from unsorted PBMC, with samples processed in batches of 12.

Sequencing of the TRB variable region was done with the immunoSEQ hsTCRB v3.0 assay at survey level resolution. TRB sequencing targeted a depth of about 40,000-55,000 T-cell genomes per sample. An Illumina MiSeq with a v3 150-cycle kit was used to sequence the pooled TRB libraries. The original methods were these. Repertoire analysis was performed in R inside a reproducible Nextflow workflow that covered QC, data transformation and analysis. LymphoSeq2, an R package for AIRR-Seq data exploration, was used to implement custom analyses. After excluding a few samples that yielded fewer than 5000 total TRB sequences, fewer than 200 HIV repertoires remained for analysis. Among the 188 retained HIV repertoires, about 57 were collected before ART initiation and over 120 were collected after ART initiation. Repertoires were downsampled to 5000 TRB nucleotide sequences, and summary statistics were averaged over 100 downsampling iterations. Only TRB sequences with CDR3 regions of at least seven amino acids were retained for analysis. Two measures captured diversity: a Shannon entropy-derived clonality score and the Gini coefficient. Repertoire networks linked the top 5000 CDR3 amino acid sequences whenever two sequences differed by an edit distance of one. For TRB CDR3 amino acid sequences, GLIPH2 was used to predict antigen specificity groups and MHC restriction. CDR3 amino acid sequences were matched against VDJdb and McPAS-TCR to flag known CMV, EBV, HIV or tissue antigen associations. Pre-ART, post-ART and control groups were compared with Wilcoxon signed-rank tests and Holm-Bonferroni correction. TCRdb took over this immuneACCESS table, retaining in-frame rearrangements with V and J assigned. Such tables are incomplete; in checked studies, under half of the missing clones stem from an unresolved V gene, and the remainder is unexplained. V and J calls and clone size are given by that table; D and trimming were obtained from the DNA. In this sample the table shows 42,000 or so clones, around 85% of which occur a single time. About 6% of the sample rests with the top ten.

The V and J genes are TRBV5-4 and TRBJ2-3, with a tentative D gene TRBD2 over 5 matching bases. Here the sequenced sample was unsorted PBMCs, taken 3.1 years after starting antiretroviral therapy. This receptor was taken from a woman aged 50 to 60 with HIV. The CDR3 protein is CASSLDLRAPSTDTQYF. In nucleotide form, the sequence is TGTGCCAGCAGCTTGGACCTGAGGGCCCCCAGCACAGATACGCAGTATTTT.